The rows below give T cell receptor beta chains drawn from one sample of a study of identical twins. TCRdb recomputed calls from the 5' RACE reads with MiXCR, one row per CDR3 protein. Of 690,000 or so distinct CDR3 sequences detected, 8.6% appear once; the ten largest clones hold roughly 0.9%. The data also belong to a second study, concerning yellow fever vaccine responses in identical twins.

The sample taken for sequencing was PBMCs. These receptors came from a woman younger than 30 in good health. Both conserved end residues are part of each CDR3. The D gene is left open where the match is weak.

V gene: TRBV29-1; J gene: TRBJ1-1; D gene: NA; CDR3 protein: CSVEDPGVLGTEAFF
V gene: TRBV20-1; J gene: TRBJ2-7; D gene: TRBD1; CDR3 protein: CSAPISDRVLREQYF
V gene: TRBV12-3/TRBV12-4; J gene: TRBJ2-2; D gene: NA; CDR3 protein: CASLGDIRATGELFF
V gene: TRBV4-1; J gene: TRBJ2-5; D gene: TRBD1; CDR3 protein: CASSTTGAQYF
V gene: TRBV11-1; J gene: TRBJ1-1; D gene: NA; CDR3 protein: CASSLFSGTMNTEAFF
V gene: TRBV20-1; J gene: TRBJ1-4; D gene: TRBD1; CDR3 protein: CSARDRDRGSEKLFF
V gene: TRBV6-1; J gene: TRBJ1-4; D gene: NA; CDR3 protein: CASKLDFLGEKLFF
V gene: TRBV12-3/TRBV12-4; J gene: TRBJ2-1; D gene: TRBD1; CDR3 protein: CASSLLRDRVLDEQFF
V gene: TRBV28; J gene: TRBJ2-5; D gene: NA; CDR3 protein: CASSLVRLKETQYF
V gene: TRBV11-2; J gene: TRBJ2-3; D gene: NA; CDR3 protein: CASSLGARAYSTDTQYF
V gene: TRBV5-6; J gene: TRBJ1-5; D gene: TRBD1; CDR3 protein: CASSFNRGRNQPQHF
V gene: TRBV20-1; J gene: TRBJ2-5; D gene: NA; CDR3 protein: CSARGTGTNRETQYF
V gene: TRBV7-8; J gene: TRBJ1-5; D gene: TRBD1; CDR3 protein: CASSLEGQGLGQPQHF
V gene: TRBV7-9; J gene: TRBJ2-3; D gene: NA; CDR3 protein: CASSNLGWSTDTQYF
V gene: TRBV27; J gene: TRBJ2-1; D gene: TRBD2; CDR3 protein: CASSFGAGGRNEQFF
V gene: TRBV28; J gene: TRBJ2-3; D gene: NA; CDR3 protein: CASRTVPDTQYF
V gene: TRBV4-2; J gene: TRBJ2-3; D gene: TRBD2; CDR3 protein: CASSQKREGGADTQYF
V gene: TRBV29-1; J gene: TRBJ2-1; D gene: TRBD2; CDR3 protein: CSEAGGNTNEQFF
V gene: TRBV6-2/TRBV6-3; J gene: TRBJ2-2; D gene: NA; CDR3 protein: CASAPGPTGELFF
V gene: TRBV10-3; J gene: TRBJ2-5; D gene: TRBD2; CDR3 protein: CAISESGLAGRTQYF
V gene: TRBV7-2; J gene: TRBJ2-7; D gene: TRBD1; CDR3 protein: CASSPLGTGYYEQYF
V gene: TRBV6-2/TRBV6-3; J gene: TRBJ2-1; D gene: NA; CDR3 protein: CASSPSEVNEQFF
V gene: TRBV7-9; J gene: TRBJ2-3; D gene: NA; CDR3 protein: CASSYRDFSTDTQYF
V gene: TRBV28; J gene: TRBJ2-7; D gene: NA; CDR3 protein: CASSYWTDRMSYEQYF
V gene: TRBV3-1; J gene: TRBJ1-1; D gene: NA; CDR3 protein: CASSQINEAFF
V gene: TRBV30; J gene: TRBJ2-7; D gene: NA; CDR3 protein: CAWSGTNEQYF
V gene: TRBV7-3; J gene: TRBJ2-2; D gene: TRBD2; CDR3 protein: CASRAGGGIGELFF
V gene: TRBV6-5; J gene: TRBJ2-3; D gene: TRBD1; CDR3 protein: CASSYAGQGLIRDTQYF
V gene: TRBV12-3/TRBV12-4; J gene: TRBJ2-2; D gene: TRBD2; CDR3 protein: CAFSSLRLAEPSTGELFF
V gene: TRBV29-1; J gene: TRBJ2-1; D gene: NA; CDR3 protein: CSALTGNEQFF
V gene: TRBV6-2/TRBV6-3; J gene: TRBJ2-1; D gene: TRBD1; CDR3 protein: CASKNGRTGQFF
V gene: TRBV6-1; J gene: TRBJ2-1; D gene: TRBD1; CDR3 protein: CASRSRDSLYNEQFF
V gene: TRBV30; J gene: TRBJ1-5; D gene: NA; CDR3 protein: CAWSVRGSKADQPQHF
V gene: TRBV9; J gene: TRBJ2-7; D gene: TRBD1; CDR3 protein: CASSDGTGGEQYF
V gene: TRBV9; J gene: TRBJ2-2; D gene: NA; CDR3 protein: CASSVGTVLTIGELFF
V gene: TRBV12-5; J gene: TRBJ1-5; D gene: NA; CDR3 protein: CASGLASSGWANGLIYSNQPQHF
V gene: TRBV20-1; J gene: TRBJ2-3; D gene: TRBD2; CDR3 protein: CSARDRVLAGVVTDTQYF
V gene: TRBV28; J gene: TRBJ2-7; D gene: NA; CDR3 protein: CASSLEQLSPYEQYF
V gene: TRBV12-3/TRBV12-4; J gene: TRBJ1-1; D gene: TRBD1; CDR3 protein: CASRYTGGVTEAFF
V gene: TRBV12-3/TRBV12-4; J gene: TRBJ2-7; D gene: NA; CDR3 protein: CASSPSREQYF
V gene: TRBV29-1; J gene: TRBJ2-7; D gene: NA; CDR3 protein: CSVGSAVYEQYF
V gene: TRBV28; J gene: TRBJ2-5; D gene: TRBD1; CDR3 protein: CASSLTGTGGWETQYF
V gene: TRBV4-2; J gene: TRBJ2-5; D gene: NA; CDR3 protein: CASSQDQYRVETQYF
V gene: TRBV11-2; J gene: TRBJ2-3; D gene: TRBD2; CDR3 protein: CASSSETSGGTSDTQYF
V gene: TRBV24-1; J gene: TRBJ2-4; D gene: NA; CDR3 protein: CATSGPKNIQYF
V gene: TRBV20-1; J gene: TRBJ1-6; D gene: TRBD1; CDR3 protein: CSARTGAIDSPLHF
V gene: TRBV7-9; J gene: TRBJ2-1; D gene: TRBD2; CDR3 protein: CASSLRTSGRIHEQFF
V gene: TRBV18; J gene: TRBJ2-2; D gene: NA; CDR3 protein: CASFDDANTGELFF
V gene: TRBV7-3; J gene: TRBJ2-7; D gene: NA; CDR3 protein: CASSFTGLTYEQYF